These T cell receptor beta chains were read from a single sample in a study of human T cells and chemical hapten exposure. TCRdb used MiXCR to reprocess the RACE reads, holding one entry per CDR3 protein. The sample includes about 120,000 distinct CDR3 sequences, 12% of them seen just once. Sequenced here: whole blood, sampled in connection with sensitization to the hapten diphenylcyclopropenone (DPC). These receptors were obtained from a woman between 50 and 59 years old with alopecia areata. Some clones in this sample may be carry-over from other donors' samples. Each CDR3 is given with its conserved first and last residue. A D gene is named only where the DNA matches it firmly. Some rows have no size entry. The others give once, few or many, or a class for an expanded clone.

clone size	V gene	J gene	D gene	CDR3 DNA	CDR3 protein
NA	TRBV4-1	TRBJ1-1	NA	TGCGCCAGCAGCCAAGCGGGTACCCAGACTCGCGAAGCTTTCTTT	CASSQAGTQTREAFF
NA	TRBV7-9	TRBJ1-1	NA	TGTGCCAGCAGCTGGGGGGGTCCGAACACTGAAGCTTTCTTT	CASSWGGPNTEAFF
many	TRBV11-3	TRBJ2-7	NA	TGTGCCAGCAGCTTAGGTCCGGAGATGGGCTACGAGCAGTACTTC	CASSLGPEMGYEQYF
few	TRBV5-4	TRBJ1-6	TRBD1	TGTGCCAGCACCCTCGACAGGGGGTCGAGTTCACCCCTCCACTTT	CASTLDRGSSSPLHF
NA	TRBV12-3/TRBV12-4	TRBJ2-1	TRBD1	TGTGCCAGCAGGACCGGGACAGGGTACAATGAGCAGTTCTTC	CASRTGTGYNEQFF
many	TRBV7-2	TRBJ1-1	NA	TGTGCCAGCAGACTCCAAAAGGGAGTCACTGAAGCTTTCTTT	CASRLQKGVTEAFF
few	TRBV7-6	TRBJ2-3	NA	TGTGCCAGCAGCTCGGGGGCAGATACGCAGTATTTT	CASSSGADTQYF
NA	TRBV4-2	TRBJ2-5	NA	TGTGCCAGCAGCCGACGGGACGCCGGAGAGACCCAGTACTTC	CASSRRDAGETQYF
NA	TRBV7-9	TRBJ2-1	NA	TGTGCCATCTTGCGGCCAGGGAGCGATGAGCAGTTCTTC	CAILRPGSDEQFF
NA	TRBV20-1	TRBJ2-7	TRBD2	TGCAGTGCCGACCCGGGACTAGCCTACGAGCAGTACTTC	CSADPGLAYEQYF
few	TRBV9	TRBJ2-1	TRBD2	TGTGCCAGCAGCGGGATAAGGCTAGCGGGTTCTAGGGAGCAGTTCTTC	CASSGIRLAGSREQFF
many	TRBV11-2	TRBJ2-7	TRBD1	TGTGCCAGCAGCTCCAACCGGGACAGTGAGCAGTACTTC	CASSSNRDSEQYF
few	TRBV29-1	TRBJ2-1	NA	TGCAGCGTTGAAACAAGTAACAATGAGCAGTTCTTC	CSVETSNNEQFF
many	TRBV7-6	TRBJ2-2	NA	TGTGCCAGCAGCTTAGAAGGCGACACCGGGGAGCTGTTTTTT	CASSLEGDTGELFF
few	TRBV7-2	TRBJ2-7	NA	TGTGCCAGCAGCTTAGTCTTAGGCTACGAGCAGTACTTC	CASSLVLGYEQYF
NA	TRBV2	TRBJ1-3	NA	TGTGCCAGCACCCACAGCGAACGAGCTGGAAACACCATATATTTT	CASTHSERAGNTIYF
few	TRBV4-2	TRBJ2-1	TRBD2	TGTGCCAGCAGCCAAGATTTACAAGGACTAGCGGGGGGCATAAATGAGCAGTTCTTC	CASSQDLQGLAGGINEQFF
many	TRBV10-2	TRBJ1-2	TRBD1	TGCGCCAGCAGGACCAAACAGGGGGCGAACTATGGCTACACCTTC	CASRTKQGANYGYTF
few	TRBV5-4	TRBJ2-3	TRBD1	TGTGCCAGCAACGGACAGGGTACGGATACGCAGTATTTT	CASNGQGTDTQYF
many	TRBV14	TRBJ1-3	NA	TGTGCCAGCAGCCAAGATCACTGGGAGTACGCTGGAAACACCATATATTTT	CASSQDHWEYAGNTIYF
few	TRBV28	TRBJ2-5	NA	TGTGCCAGCAGTTTCCTAGGGTCCGCACGCGGAACCCAGTACTTC	CASSFLGSARGTQYF
many	TRBV6-1	TRBJ2-3	NA	TGTGCCAGCAGTGACCACCCGATACGACAGAGGATAGATACGCAGTATTTT	CASSDHPIRQRIDTQYF
few	TRBV6-5	TRBJ1-5	NA	TGTGCCAGCAGGGCCGTGACAAGTGGCCAGCCCCAGCATTTT	CASRAVTSGQPQHF
NA	TRBV11-2	TRBJ2-2	TRBD1	TGTGCCAGCAGCTTAGAAGAATGGACAGGCTTATCGGCCGGGGAGCTGTTTTTT	CASSLEEWTGLSAGELFF
NA	TRBV7-6	TRBJ2-2	NA	TGTGCCAGCAGCCCCACAGGGGAGGGCGGGGAGCTGTTTTTT	CASSPTGEGGELFF